A selection of T cell receptor beta chains follows, all from one sample in a study of T cell responses to AZD1222 COVID-19 vaccine. TCRdb keeps only in-frame clones here, not all; method: immunoSEQ multiplex PCR. The sample gives more than 100,000 clones, about 90% of which show up once; approximately 7.9% is in the top ten. The material was peripheral blood, obtained 28 days after the second AZD1222 dose. These receptors were collected from an adult who received the AZD1222 COVID-19 vaccine. CDR3s include the opening cysteine and the closing phenylalanine or tryptophan. D genes are given only for firm matches. Only some rows state a clone size, as once, few, many or a class for expanded clones.

V gene,J gene,clone size,D gene,CDR3 length,CDR3 DNA,CDR3 protein
TRBV19,TRBJ2-7,-,-,12,TGTGCCAGTACCGCCCCCACAGACGAGCAGTACTTC,CASTAPTDEQYF
TRBV6-6,TRBJ1-3,-,-,15,TGTGCCAGCAGCAGCATACGTCGCTCTGGAAACACCATATATTTT,CASSSIRRSGNTIYF
TRBV29-1,TRBJ1-2,-,-,14,TGCAGCGTTGAGGTCTGGGGGATTAACTATGGCTACACCTTC,CSVEVWGINYGYTF
TRBV28,TRBJ1-1,-,-,13,TGTGCCAGCAGTCGGGCAAGAAACACTGAAGCTTTCTTT,CASSRARNTEAFF
TRBV2,TRBJ1-4,once,-,15,TGTGCCAGCAGTGCCACCACAGCAACTAATGAAAAACTGTTTTTT,CASSATTATNEKLFF
TRBV7-2,TRBJ2-3,-,-,14,TGTGCCAGCAGCTTAGCAGGGTTTGCAGATACGCAGTATTTT,CASSLAGFADTQYF
TRBV5-1,TRBJ2-7,once,TRBD1,15,TGCGCCAGCAGCGTTCGACAGGGGAGCTCCTACGAGCAGTACTTC,CASSVRQGSSYEQYF
TRBV3-1/TRBV3-2,TRBJ2-3,-,-,12,TGTGCCAGCAGCCAAGGACATTCCGGGTGGTATTTT,CASSQGHSGWYF
TRBV6-1,TRBJ1-2,-,TRBD1,16,TGTGCCAGCAGTGGGGGACAGGGGCCCTTTTCCTATGGCTACACCTTC,CASSGGQGPFSYGYTF
TRBV6-5,TRBJ1-5,-,-,14,TGTGCCAGCAGCTGGTTAGTTGGCAATCAGCCCCAGCATTTT,CASSWLVGNQPQHF
TRBV18,TRBJ2-7,-,-,15,TGTGCCAGCTCACCACCGGGTCAGGATGGATACGAGCAGTACTTC,CASSPPGQDGYEQYF
TRBV19,TRBJ2-5,-,-,11,TGTGCCGGAGGGGGGCAGGAGACCCAGTACTTC,CAGGGQETQYF
TRBV6-1,TRBJ1-6,-,-,14,TGTGCCAGCAGTGATCACCCCGGGGATTCACCCCTCCACTTT,CASSDHPGDSPLHF
TRBV29-1,TRBJ1-2,-,-,12,TGCAGCGCCCTAGGGGGATACTATGGCTACACCTTC,CSALGGYYGYTF
TRBV28,TRBJ2-2,-,-,15,TGTGCCAGCAGTTTATCCCAGGGAGGCACCGGGGAGCTGTTTTTT,CASSLSQGGTGELFF
TRBV7-9,TRBJ2-5,-,TRBD1,14,TGTGCCAGCAGCATTCGACAGGGCCAAGAGACCCAGTACTTC,CASSIRQGQETQYF
TRBV28,TRBJ1-4,-,-,15,TGTGCCAGCAGTTCTGTAGACAGGCCTAATGAAAAACTGTTTTTT,CASSSVDRPNEKLFF
TRBV3-1/TRBV3-2,TRBJ2-6,-,-,18,TGTGCCAGCAGCCAAGATAGGGACTCACCGACTGGGGCCAACGTCCTGACTTTC,CASSQDRDSPTGANVLTF
TRBV7-2,TRBJ1-5,-,TRBD1,15,TGTGCCAGCAGCAAGGACAGGGTTACCAATCAGCCCCAGCATTTT,CASSKDRVTNQPQHF
TRBV18,TRBJ1-3,-,-,13,TGTGCCAGCTCACGTGGTTTTGGAAACACCATATATTTT,CASSRGFGNTIYF
TRBV5-1,TRBJ2-1,-,TRBD2,16,TGCGCCAGCAGGCCGGTCGGGGGGAACTCCTACAATGAGCAGTTCTTC,CASRPVGGNSYNEQFF
TRBV6-5,TRBJ1-6,-,-,14,TGTGCCAGCAGTCCAGGACGGTATAATTCACCCCTCCACTTT,CASSPGRYNSPLHF
TRBV28,TRBJ2-7,once,-,15,TGTGCCAGTTCCGGCACAGGGCCGAAGGCCTACGAGCAGTACTTC,CASSGTGPKAYEQYF
TRBV11-1,TRBJ1-1,-,-,15,TGTGCCAGCAGCTGGAATGGGGCAGGAAATACTGAAGCTTTCTTT,CASSWNGAGNTEAFF
TRBV5-1,TRBJ1-4,once,TRBD1,17,TGCGCCAGCAGCTTCGCCGGGACAGGGGGCGGGGGTGAAAAACTGTTTTTT,CASSFAGTGGGGEKLFF
TRBV14,TRBJ1-3,-,-,15,TGTGCCAGCAGCCAAGTGAGGTCCTCTGGAAACACCATATATTTT,CASSQVRSSGNTIYF
TRBV18,TRBJ1-5,-,-,15,TGTGCCAGCTCAGAAGTTGCAGGGAACAATCAGCCCCAGCATTTT,CASSEVAGNNQPQHF
TRBV2,TRBJ2-1,-,TRBD1,15,TGTGCCAGCAGTGATTCTTGGGACAGGGGGAGTGAGCAGTTCTTC,CASSDSWDRGSEQFF
TRBV2,TRBJ1-5,-,-,15,TGTGCCAGCACCTTGGACAGTGGGAGCAATCAGCCCCAGCATTTT,CASTLDSGSNQPQHF
TRBV6-5,TRBJ1-3,-,TRBD1,15,TGTGCCAGCAGCCCGGGACAGGGTTTAGGAAACACCATATATTTT,CASSPGQGLGNTIYF
TRBV7-2,TRBJ2-1,-,-,11,TGTGCCAGCAGCTTATTGGTAGAGCAGTTCTTC,CASSLLVEQFF
TRBV28,TRBJ1-3,-,-,15,TGTGCCAGCAGGGATACAGTACACTCTGGAAACACCATATATTTT,CASRDTVHSGNTIYF
TRBV25-1,TRBJ2-5,-,-,15,TGTGCCAGCAGCGCCTCAGGGACCCTGCGGGAGACCCAGTACTTC,CASSASGTLRETQYF
TRBV7-2,TRBJ1-1,-,-,14,TGTGCCAGCAGCCCGAGGGGGGGGAACACTGAAGCTTTCTTT,CASSPRGGNTEAFF
TRBV7-9,TRBJ2-2,-,-,13,TGTGCCAGCAGCTTAGGAAGCACCGGGGAGCTGTTTTTT,CASSLGSTGELFF
TRBV6-2/TRBV6-3,TRBJ1-5,once,TRBD1,16,TGTGCCAGCAGTTACGGGACAGGGTATAGCAATCAGCCCCAGCATTTT,CASSYGTGYSNQPQHF
TRBV6-6,TRBJ2-7,-,-,14,TGTGCCAGCACCCCAGGTGGTCCCAACTACGAGCAGTACTTC,CASTPGGPNYEQYF
TRBV10-3,TRBJ1-1,-,-,14,TGTGCCATCAGTGAAGGGGGGGCAAGCGAAGAAGCTTTCTTT,CAISEGGASEEAFF
TRBV28,TRBJ1-5,-,-,14,TGTGCCAGCAGTTTCACCGTCGAGAATCAGCCCCAGCATTTT,CASSFTVENQPQHF
TRBV7-9,TRBJ1-3,-,-,12,TGTGCCAGCAGCTTCCAGGGAAACACCATATATTTT,CASSFQGNTIYF